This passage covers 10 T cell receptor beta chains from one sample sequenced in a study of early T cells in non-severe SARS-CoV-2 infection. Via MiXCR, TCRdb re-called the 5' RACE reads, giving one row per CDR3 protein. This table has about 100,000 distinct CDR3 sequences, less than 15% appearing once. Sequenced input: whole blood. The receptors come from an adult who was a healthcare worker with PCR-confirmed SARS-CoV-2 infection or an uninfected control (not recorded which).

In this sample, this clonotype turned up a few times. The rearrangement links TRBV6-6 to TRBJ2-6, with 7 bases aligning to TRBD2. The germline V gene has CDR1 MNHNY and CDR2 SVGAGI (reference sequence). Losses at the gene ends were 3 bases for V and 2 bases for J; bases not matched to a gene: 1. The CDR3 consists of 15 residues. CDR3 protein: CASSYRGAGANVLTF. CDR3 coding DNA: TGTGCCAGCAGTTATCGGGGGGCTGGGGCCAACGTCCTGACTTTC.

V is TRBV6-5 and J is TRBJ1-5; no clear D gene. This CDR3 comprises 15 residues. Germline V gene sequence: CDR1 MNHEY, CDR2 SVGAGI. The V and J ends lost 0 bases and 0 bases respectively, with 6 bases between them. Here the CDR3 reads CASSYSGVSNQPQHF. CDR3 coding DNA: TGTGCCAGCAGTTACTCCGGGGTTAGCAATCAGCCCCAGCATTTT.

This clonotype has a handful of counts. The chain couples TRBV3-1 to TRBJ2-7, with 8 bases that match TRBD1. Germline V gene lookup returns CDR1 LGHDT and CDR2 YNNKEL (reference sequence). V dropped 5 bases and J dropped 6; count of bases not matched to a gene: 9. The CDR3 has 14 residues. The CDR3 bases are TGTGCCAGCAGCTACAGGACAGGGCCAGTCGAGCAGTACTTC. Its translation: CASSYRTGPVEQYF.

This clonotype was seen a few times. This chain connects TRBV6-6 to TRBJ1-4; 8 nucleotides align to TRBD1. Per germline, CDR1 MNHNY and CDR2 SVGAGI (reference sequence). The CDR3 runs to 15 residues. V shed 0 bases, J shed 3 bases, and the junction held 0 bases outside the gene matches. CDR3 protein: CASSYSQGANEKLFF. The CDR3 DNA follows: TGTGCCAGCAGTTACTCACAGGGGGCTAATGAAAAACTGTTTTTT.

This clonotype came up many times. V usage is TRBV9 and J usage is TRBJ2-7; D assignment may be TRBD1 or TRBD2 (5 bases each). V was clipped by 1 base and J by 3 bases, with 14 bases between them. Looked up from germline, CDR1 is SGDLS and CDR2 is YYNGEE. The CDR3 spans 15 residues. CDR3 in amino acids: CASSVSGLRGYEQYF. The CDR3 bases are TGTGCCAGCAGCGTATCGGGGCTTAGGGGCTACGAGCAGTACTTC. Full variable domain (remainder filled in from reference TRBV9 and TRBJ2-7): DSGVTQTPKHLITATGQRVTLRCSPRSGDLSVYWYQQSLDQGLQFLIQYYNGEERAKGNILERFSAQQFPDLHSELNLSSLELGDSALYFCASSVSGLRGYEQYFGPGTRLTVT.

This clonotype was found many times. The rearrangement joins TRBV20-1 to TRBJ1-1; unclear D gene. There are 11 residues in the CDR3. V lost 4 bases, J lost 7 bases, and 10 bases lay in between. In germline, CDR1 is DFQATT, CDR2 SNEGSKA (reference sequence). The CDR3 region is CSAMSWDEAFF. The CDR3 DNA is TGCAGTGCTATGAGTTGGGATGAAGCTTTCTTT.

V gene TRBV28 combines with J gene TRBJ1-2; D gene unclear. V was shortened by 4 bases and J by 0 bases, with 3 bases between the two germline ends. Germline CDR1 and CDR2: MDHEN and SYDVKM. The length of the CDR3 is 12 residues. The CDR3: CASSSTNYGYTF. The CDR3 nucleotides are TGTGCCAGCAGTTCCACTAACTATGGCTACACCTTC.

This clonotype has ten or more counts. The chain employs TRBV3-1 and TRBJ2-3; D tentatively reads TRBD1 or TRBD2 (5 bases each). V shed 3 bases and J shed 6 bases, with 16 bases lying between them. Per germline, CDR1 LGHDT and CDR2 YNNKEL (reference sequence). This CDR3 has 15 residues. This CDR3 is CASSQVGDLRDTQYF. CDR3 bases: TGTGCCAGCAGCCAGGTGGGGGACCTTCGGGATACGCAGTATTTT.

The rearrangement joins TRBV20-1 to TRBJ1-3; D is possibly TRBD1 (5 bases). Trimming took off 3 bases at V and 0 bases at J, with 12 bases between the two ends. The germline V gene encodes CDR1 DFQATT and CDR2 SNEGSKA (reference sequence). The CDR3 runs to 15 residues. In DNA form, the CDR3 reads TGCAGTGCTAGGGGGCGGGGGACCTCTGGAAACACCATATATTTT. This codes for CSARGRGTSGNTIYF.

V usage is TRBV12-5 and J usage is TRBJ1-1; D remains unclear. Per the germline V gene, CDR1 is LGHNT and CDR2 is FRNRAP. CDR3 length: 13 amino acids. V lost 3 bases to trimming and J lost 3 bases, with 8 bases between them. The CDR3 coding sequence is TGTGCTAGTGGTTTAGACACCTACACTGAAGCTTTCTTT. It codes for CASGLDTYTEAFF.